This TCR beta chain was identified in a study of T cells after yellow fever vaccination. Study results and caveats: Re-detected after boosting: most primary clones, almost 97% of CD4 and over 80% of CD8. Contamination of FACS-sorted repertoires by abundant clonotypes from the bulk population could occur.

A universal primer site and UMIs were added as TCR cDNA was made by 5'RACE template switching. TCRdb independently ran MiXCR on the 5' RACE reads; one entry per CDR3 protein. The sample lists hundreds of thousands of distinct CDR3 sequences; 6.2% were seen once. This CDR3 contains 15 residues. J gave up 2 bases and V 6 bases, and 8 bases lay outside the gene matches. Germline loops: CDR1 MNHNS, CDR2 SASEGT. About this clonotype itself: Its antigen remains unknown.

This chain uses TRBV6-1 with TRBJ2-7, with TRBD1 matching over 9 bases. The sequencing here drew on PBMCs, taken 5 days after the yellow fever booster vaccination. The sequence was collected from a man aged 30-40 years who received the YFV17D yellow fever vaccine. CDR3 DNA: TGTGCCAGCAGCATTAGACAGGGGGTCACCTACGAGCAGTACTTC. It is translated as CASSIRQGVTYEQYF.